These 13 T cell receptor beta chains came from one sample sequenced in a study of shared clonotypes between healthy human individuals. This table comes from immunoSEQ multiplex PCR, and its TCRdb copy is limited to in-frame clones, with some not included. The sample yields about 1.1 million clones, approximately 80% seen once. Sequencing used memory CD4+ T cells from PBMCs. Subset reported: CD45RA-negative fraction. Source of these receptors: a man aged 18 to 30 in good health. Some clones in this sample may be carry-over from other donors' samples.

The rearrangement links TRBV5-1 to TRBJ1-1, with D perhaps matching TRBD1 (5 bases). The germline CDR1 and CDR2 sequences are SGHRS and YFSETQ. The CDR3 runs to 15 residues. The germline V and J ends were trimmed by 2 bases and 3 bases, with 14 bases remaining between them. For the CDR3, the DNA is TGCGCCAGCAGCTTTTTCCGGGTACAGGACACTGAAGCTTTCTTT. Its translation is CASSFFRVQDTEAFF.

CDR3 protein: CASSRYRGEAFF. The DNA of the CDR3 is TGTGCCAGCAGCCGATACAGGGGTGAAGCTTTCTTT. The chain is built from TRBV28 and TRBJ1-1; 7 nucleotides line up with TRBD1. V trimming: 6 bases; J trimming: 7 bases; junction bases outside the gene matches: 5. Germline values: CDR1 MDHEN, CDR2 SYDVKM. This CDR3 comprises 12 residues.

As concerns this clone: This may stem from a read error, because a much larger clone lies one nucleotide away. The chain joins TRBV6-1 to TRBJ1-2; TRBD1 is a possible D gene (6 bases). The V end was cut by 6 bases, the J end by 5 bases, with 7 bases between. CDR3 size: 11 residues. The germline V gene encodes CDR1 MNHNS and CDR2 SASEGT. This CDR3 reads CASSTGYGYTF. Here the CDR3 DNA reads TGTGCCAGCAGCACAGGGTATGGCTACACCTTC.

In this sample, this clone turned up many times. DNA for the CDR3: TGTGCCAGCAGCCCGACCGCGGGAAAACTGTTTTTT. Protein: CASSPTAGKLFF. The chain has TRBV4-2 and TRBJ1-4; D is unresolved. V was cut by 4 bases and J by 10 bases, with 10 bases left in between. The CDR3 covers 12 residues. Germline V gene lookup returns CDR1 LGHNA and CDR2 YNFKEQ.

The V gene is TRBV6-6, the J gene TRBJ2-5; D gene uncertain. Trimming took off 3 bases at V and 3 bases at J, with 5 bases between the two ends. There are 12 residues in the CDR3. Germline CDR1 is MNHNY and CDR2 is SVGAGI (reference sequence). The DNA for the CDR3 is TGTGCCAGCAGTTATCTTAAAGAGACCCAGTACTTC. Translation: CASSYLKETQYF.

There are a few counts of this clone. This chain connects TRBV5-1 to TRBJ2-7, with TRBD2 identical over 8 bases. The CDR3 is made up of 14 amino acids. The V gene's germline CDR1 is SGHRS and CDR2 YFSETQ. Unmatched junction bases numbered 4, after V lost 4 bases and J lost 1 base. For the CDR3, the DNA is TGCGCCAGCAGCACTTCTAGCGGGTCCTACGAGCAGTACTTC. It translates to CASSTSSGSYEQYF.

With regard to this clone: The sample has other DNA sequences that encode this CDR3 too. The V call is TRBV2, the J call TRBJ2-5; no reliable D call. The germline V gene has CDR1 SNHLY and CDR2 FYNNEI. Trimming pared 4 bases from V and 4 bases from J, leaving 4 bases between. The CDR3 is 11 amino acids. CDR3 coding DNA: TGTGCCAGCAGTGGCGGAGAGACCCAGTACTTC. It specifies CASSGGETQYF.

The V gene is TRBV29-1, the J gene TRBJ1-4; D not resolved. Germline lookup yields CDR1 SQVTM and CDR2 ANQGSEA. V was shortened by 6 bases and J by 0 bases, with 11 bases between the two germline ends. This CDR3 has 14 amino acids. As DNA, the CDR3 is TGCAGCGTCTGTTTTTCTACAACTAATGAAAAACTGTTTTTT. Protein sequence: CSVCFSTTNEKLFF.

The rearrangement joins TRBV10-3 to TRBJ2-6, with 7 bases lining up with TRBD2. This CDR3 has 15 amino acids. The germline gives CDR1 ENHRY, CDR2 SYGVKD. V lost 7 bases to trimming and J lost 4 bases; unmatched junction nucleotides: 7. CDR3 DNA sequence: TGTGCCATCAATGGGGGAGGGACCGGGGCCAACGTCCTGACTTTC. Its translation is CAINGGGTGANVLTF.

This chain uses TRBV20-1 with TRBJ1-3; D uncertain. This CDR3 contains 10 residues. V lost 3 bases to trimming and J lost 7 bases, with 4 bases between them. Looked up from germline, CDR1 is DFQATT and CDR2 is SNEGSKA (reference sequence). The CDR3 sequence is CSARSNTIYF. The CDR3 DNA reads TGCAGTGCTAGGTCCAACACCATATATTTT.

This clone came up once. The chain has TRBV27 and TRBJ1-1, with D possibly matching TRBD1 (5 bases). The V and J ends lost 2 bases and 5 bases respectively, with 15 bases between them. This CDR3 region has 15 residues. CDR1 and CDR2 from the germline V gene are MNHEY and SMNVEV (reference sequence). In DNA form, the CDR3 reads TGTGCCAGCAGTTTACGGCTTGCGGGGGAAACTGAAGCTTTCTTT. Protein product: CASSLRLAGETEAFF.

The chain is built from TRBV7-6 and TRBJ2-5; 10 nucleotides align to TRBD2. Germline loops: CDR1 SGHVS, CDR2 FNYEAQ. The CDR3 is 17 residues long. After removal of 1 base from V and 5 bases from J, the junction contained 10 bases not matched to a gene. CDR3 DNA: TGTGCCAGCAGCTTAGACCCGTCTAGCGGGAGTGGTGAGACCCAGTACTTC. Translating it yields CASSLDPSSGSGETQYF.

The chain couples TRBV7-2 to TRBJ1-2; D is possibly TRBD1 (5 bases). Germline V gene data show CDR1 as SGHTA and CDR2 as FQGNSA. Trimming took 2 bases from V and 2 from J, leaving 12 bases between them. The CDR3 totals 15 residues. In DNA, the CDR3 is TGTGCCAGCAGCTTACTCGGGGGGGACAACTATGGCTACACCTTC. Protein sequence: CASSLLGGDNYGYTF.